This T cell receptor beta chain was captured in a study of vaccination and CD4 T cells after COVID-19. Study in general: Convalescent participants consisted of six males and four females, two being Hispanic. Each participant underwent a two-dose regimen of either the BNT162b2 or the mRNA-1273 vaccine. Findings and limits, study-wide: Researchers report that 304 of 307 vaccine-specific clones in convalescent patients proved spike mono-reactive.

About this clonotype itself: No antigen is known for it.

Trimming left V 5 bases short and J 0 bases short, with 14 bases between. The CDR3 length is 15 residues. Germline CDR1 reads SGHVS; CDR2 reads FQNEAQ. TCRdb passed the PCR reads through MiXCR, listing each CDR3 protein once. The data hold about 21,000 distinct CDR3 sequences, with about 58% observed a single time. The sequencing here drew on CD4+ T cells from blood, taken before SARS-CoV-2 vaccination. J is TRBJ2-7 and V is TRBV7-8; D is perhaps TRBD2 (5 bases). The sequence was collected from a human donor who had recovered from COVID-19. The CDR3 coding sequence is TGTGCCAGCAGCCCATTAAGCGGAGCCTCCTACGAGCAGTACTTC. Its protein is CASSPLSGASYEQYF.